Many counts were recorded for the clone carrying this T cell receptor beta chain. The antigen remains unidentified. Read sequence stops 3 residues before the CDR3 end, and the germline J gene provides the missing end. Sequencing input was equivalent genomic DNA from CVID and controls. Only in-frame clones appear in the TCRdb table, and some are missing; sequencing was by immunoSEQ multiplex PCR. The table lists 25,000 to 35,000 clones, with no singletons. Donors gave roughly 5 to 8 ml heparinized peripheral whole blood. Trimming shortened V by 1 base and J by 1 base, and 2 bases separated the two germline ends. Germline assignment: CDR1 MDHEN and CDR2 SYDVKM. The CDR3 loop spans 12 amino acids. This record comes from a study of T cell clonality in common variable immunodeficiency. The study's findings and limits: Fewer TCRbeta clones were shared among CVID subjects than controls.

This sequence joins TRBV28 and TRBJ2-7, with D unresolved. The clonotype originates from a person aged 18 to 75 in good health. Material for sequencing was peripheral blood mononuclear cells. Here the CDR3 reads CASSLSSYEQYF. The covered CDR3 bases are TGTGCCAGCAGTTTATCATCCTACGAG.